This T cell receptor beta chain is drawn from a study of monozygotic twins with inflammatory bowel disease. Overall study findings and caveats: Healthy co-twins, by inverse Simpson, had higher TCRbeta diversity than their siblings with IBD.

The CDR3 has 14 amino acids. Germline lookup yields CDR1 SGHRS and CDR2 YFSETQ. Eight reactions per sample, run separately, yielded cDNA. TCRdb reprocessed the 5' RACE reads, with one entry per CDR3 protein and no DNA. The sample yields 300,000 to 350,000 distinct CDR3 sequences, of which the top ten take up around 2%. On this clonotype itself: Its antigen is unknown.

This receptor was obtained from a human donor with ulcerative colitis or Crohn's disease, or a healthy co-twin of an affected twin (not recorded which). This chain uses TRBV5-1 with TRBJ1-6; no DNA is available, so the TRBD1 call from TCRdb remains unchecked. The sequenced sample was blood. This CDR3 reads CASSLWTENSPLHF.